This is a list of T cell receptor beta chains from one sample in a study of T cell changes during pregnancy in multiple sclerosis. The assay was immunoSEQ multiplex PCR, and TCRdb's table has in-frame clones only and misses some. The sample carries 25,000 to 30,000 clones, more than 75% recorded once. The sequences come from CD8+ T cells from peripheral blood mononuclear cells, collected after pregnancy. These receptors were obtained from a female donor with multiple sclerosis, enrolled in a pregnancy study. The CDR3 runs from the conserved cysteine through the conserved F or W. The order of the fields is D gene, J gene, clone size, V gene, CDR3 protein, CDR3 DNA. A D gene is named only where the DNA matches it firmly. Size values are once, few and many counts, or a class for expanded clones, and some rows have none.

d_call: NA
j_call: TRBJ1-1
clone_size: NA
v_call: TRBV6-6
cdr3_aa: CASSYFLVRLNTEAFF
cdr3_nt: TGTGCCAGCAGTTACTTTTTAGTACGGTTGAACACTGAAGCTTTCTTT

d_call: NA
j_call: TRBJ1-6
clone_size: few
v_call: TRBV7-2
cdr3_aa: CASSLALSSPLHF
cdr3_nt: TGTGCCAGCAGCTTAGCGCTAAGTTCACCCCTCCACTTT

d_call: NA
j_call: TRBJ1-5
clone_size: NA
v_call: TRBV6-5
cdr3_aa: CASSYGVEGQPQHF
cdr3_nt: TGTGCCAGCAGTTACGGCGTGGAGGGTCAGCCCCAGCATTTT

d_call: NA
j_call: TRBJ2-7
clone_size: NA
v_call: TRBV27
cdr3_aa: CASSRDSGWEQYF
cdr3_nt: TGTGCCAGCAGTAGAGACAGTGGTTGGGAGCAGTACTTC

d_call: NA
j_call: TRBJ2-3
clone_size: NA
v_call: TRBV2
cdr3_aa: CASSEPGGPKGTDTQYF
cdr3_nt: TGTGCCAGCAGTGAACCAGGTGGGCCCAAGGGCACAGATACGCAGTATTTT

d_call: TRBD1
j_call: TRBJ1-2
clone_size: NA
v_call: TRBV7-9
cdr3_aa: CASSHGQGQTYGYTF
cdr3_nt: TGTGCCAGCAGCCATGGACAGGGGCAAACCTATGGCTACACCTTC

d_call: NA
j_call: TRBJ1-5
clone_size: NA
v_call: TRBV25-1
cdr3_aa: CASSVPRAARPQHF
cdr3_nt: TGTGCCAGCAGTGTCCCCAGAGCGGCTCGGCCCCAGCATTTT

d_call: NA
j_call: TRBJ2-1
clone_size: NA
v_call: TRBV27
cdr3_aa: CASSLLGDEQFF
cdr3_nt: TGTGCCAGCAGTTTACTCGGGGATGAGCAGTTCTTC

d_call: NA
j_call: TRBJ2-1
clone_size: NA
v_call: TRBV6-5
cdr3_aa: CASSSDFGLNNEQFF
cdr3_nt: TGTGCCAGCAGTTCGGATTTCGGACTTAACAATGAGCAGTTCTTC

d_call: TRBD1
j_call: TRBJ1-2
clone_size: once
v_call: TRBV4-1
cdr3_aa: CASSSPSGTGVGYTF
cdr3_nt: TGCGCCAGCAGCTCCCCGTCCGGGACAGGGGTTGGCTACACCTTC

d_call: NA
j_call: TRBJ2-3
clone_size: NA
v_call: TRBV27
cdr3_aa: CASSKGPGNTDTQYF
cdr3_nt: TGTGCCAGCAGTAAGGGTCCCGGGAACACAGATACGCAGTATTTT

d_call: NA
j_call: TRBJ1-5
clone_size: NA
v_call: TRBV5-6
cdr3_aa: CASSLEGGNQPQHF
cdr3_nt: TGTGCCAGCAGCTTGGAAGGCGGAAATCAGCCCCAGCATTTT

d_call: NA
j_call: TRBJ1-1
clone_size: NA
v_call: TRBV9
cdr3_aa: CASASAGVEAFF
cdr3_nt: TGTGCCAGCGCCTCGGCAGGGGTTGAAGCTTTCTTT

d_call: NA
j_call: TRBJ1-1
clone_size: NA
v_call: TRBV6-9
cdr3_aa: CAGGYTACFF
cdr3_nt: TGTGCCGGCGGGTACACGGCGTGTTTCTTT

d_call: TRBD1
j_call: TRBJ1-5
clone_size: once
v_call: TRBV7-8
cdr3_aa: CASSWTGAGNQPQHF
cdr3_nt: TGTGCCAGCAGCTGGACAGGGGCAGGCAATCAGCCCCAGCATTTT

d_call: TRBD2
j_call: TRBJ2-1
clone_size: NA
v_call: TRBV7-3
cdr3_aa: CASSLAGGYYEQFF
cdr3_nt: TGTGCCAGCAGCTTAGCGGGGGGGTATTATGAGCAGTTCTTC

d_call: TRBD2
j_call: TRBJ2-5
clone_size: NA
v_call: TRBV4-3
cdr3_aa: CASSQASSGQETQYF
cdr3_nt: TGCGCCAGCAGCCAAGCGAGTAGCGGGCAAGAGACCCAGTACTTC

d_call: NA
j_call: TRBJ1-5
clone_size: NA
v_call: TRBV4-3
cdr3_aa: CASSQDRSYSNQPQHF
cdr3_nt: TGCGCCAGCAGCCAAGATCGCAGTTATAGCAATCAGCCCCAGCATTTT

d_call: TRBD2
j_call: TRBJ2-7
clone_size: NA
v_call: TRBV5-5
cdr3_aa: CASSWTGGVSSYEQYF
cdr3_nt: TGTGCCAGCAGCTGGACGGGGGGGGTGAGCTCCTACGAGCAGTACTTC

d_call: TRBD1
j_call: TRBJ1-2
clone_size: NA
v_call: TRBV4-1
cdr3_aa: CASSVHPGTGQGYTF
cdr3_nt: TGCGCCAGCAGCGTACATCCCGGGACAGGGCAGGGCTACACCTTC

d_call: NA
j_call: TRBJ1-5
clone_size: NA
v_call: TRBV4-3
cdr3_aa: CASSQVVEGLSSNQPQHF
cdr3_nt: TGCGCCAGCAGCCAAGTGGTCGAGGGACTCTCAAGCAATCAGCCCCAGCATTTT

d_call: TRBD1
j_call: TRBJ2-7
clone_size: NA
v_call: TRBV28
cdr3_aa: CASSLMGQVSYEQYF
cdr3_nt: TGTGCCAGCAGTTTGATGGGACAGGTCTCCTACGAGCAGTACTTC

d_call: NA
j_call: TRBJ2-3
clone_size: NA
v_call: TRBV9
cdr3_aa: CASHGSYTDTQYF
cdr3_nt: TGTGCCTCTCACGGGAGCTACACAGATACGCAGTATTTT

d_call: NA
j_call: TRBJ1-1
clone_size: NA
v_call: TRBV19
cdr3_aa: CASSTRQSHGTEAFF
cdr3_nt: TGTGCCAGTAGTACCAGACAGTCCCATGGCACTGAAGCTTTCTTT

d_call: NA
j_call: TRBJ1-2
clone_size: once
v_call: TRBV28
cdr3_aa: CASSPPWAEYGYTF
cdr3_nt: TGTGCCAGCAGCCCTCCTTGGGCAGAATATGGCTACACCTTC

d_call: NA
j_call: TRBJ1-2
clone_size: once
v_call: TRBV27
cdr3_aa: CASSLNPGVYGYTF
cdr3_nt: TGTGCCAGCAGTTTAAACCCCGGAGTCTATGGCTACACCTTC

d_call: NA
j_call: TRBJ2-1
clone_size: NA
v_call: TRBV9
cdr3_aa: CASSLRDSVYNEQFF
cdr3_nt: TGTGCCAGCAGTCTCCGGGACTCTGTCTACAATGAGCAGTTCTTC

d_call: NA
j_call: TRBJ2-1
clone_size: few
v_call: TRBV5-4
cdr3_aa: CASRGELPEQFF
cdr3_nt: TGTGCCAGCAGGGGCGAGCTCCCTGAGCAGTTCTTC

d_call: TRBD1
j_call: TRBJ1-1
clone_size: NA
v_call: TRBV13
cdr3_aa: CASSQGQLPPKAFF
cdr3_nt: TGTGCCAGCAGCCAGGGACAGCTCCCTCCCAAAGCTTTCTTT

d_call: TRBD1
j_call: TRBJ2-7
clone_size: NA
v_call: TRBV27
cdr3_aa: CASSVGGQGRNEQYF
cdr3_nt: TGTGCCAGCAGCGTGGGAGGACAGGGACGTAACGAGCAGTACTTC

d_call: TRBD1
j_call: TRBJ1-5
clone_size: NA
v_call: TRBV10-1
cdr3_aa: CASSEWDRRRDSNQPQHF
cdr3_nt: TGCGCCAGCAGTGAGTGGGACAGGCGTCGTGATAGCAATCAGCCCCAGCATTTT

d_call: NA
j_call: TRBJ1-6
clone_size: NA
v_call: TRBV28
cdr3_aa: CASSILINSPLHF
cdr3_nt: TGTGCCAGCAGTATACTGATTAATTCACCCCTCCACTTT

d_call: NA
j_call: TRBJ2-7
clone_size: NA
v_call: TRBV7-9
cdr3_aa: CASSLSQRAEQYF
cdr3_nt: TGTGCCAGCAGCTTATCTCAGCGTGCCGAGCAGTACTTC

d_call: TRBD2
j_call: TRBJ2-2
clone_size: NA
v_call: TRBV27
cdr3_aa: CASSFAGGTGELFF
cdr3_nt: TGTGCCAGCAGTTTTGCGGGGGGCACCGGGGAGCTGTTTTTT

d_call: TRBD1
j_call: TRBJ2-7
clone_size: NA
v_call: TRBV5-4
cdr3_aa: CASSWTGTYEQYF
cdr3_nt: TGTGCCAGCAGCTGGACAGGCACCTACGAGCAGTACTTC

d_call: NA
j_call: TRBJ1-1
clone_size: NA
v_call: TRBV12-5
cdr3_aa: CASGFLPPLTEAFF
cdr3_nt: TGTGCTAGTGGCTTCCTACCACCCCTCACTGAAGCTTTCTTT

d_call: TRBD2
j_call: TRBJ2-1
clone_size: NA
v_call: TRBV27
cdr3_aa: CASRSFGGAGPEQFF
cdr3_nt: TGTGCCAGCCGTTCTTTCGGGGGGGCCGGTCCTGAGCAGTTCTTC

d_call: TRBD1
j_call: TRBJ1-5
clone_size: NA
v_call: TRBV7-9
cdr3_aa: CASSPGQGNQPQHF
cdr3_nt: TGTGCCAGCAGCCCCGGACAGGGCAATCAGCCCCAGCATTTT

d_call: TRBD2
j_call: TRBJ2-1
clone_size: NA
v_call: TRBV10-3
cdr3_aa: CAISESAGVGYEQFF
cdr3_nt: TGTGCCATCAGTGAGTCCGCGGGGGTCGGTTATGAGCAGTTCTTC

d_call: NA
j_call: TRBJ2-4
clone_size: NA
v_call: TRBV18
cdr3_aa: CASSPLPHEVKNIQYF
cdr3_nt: TGTGCCAGCTCACCACTACCCCATGAGGTCAAAAACATTCAGTACTTC

d_call: NA
j_call: TRBJ2-3
clone_size: NA
v_call: TRBV4-3
cdr3_aa: CASSPSAQRAPDTQYF
cdr3_nt: TGCGCCAGCAGCCCCTCGGCCCAGCGGGCTCCCGATACGCAGTATTTT

d_call: TRBD2
j_call: TRBJ2-1
clone_size: NA
v_call: TRBV9
cdr3_aa: CASSVVGSGGTYNEQFF
cdr3_nt: TGTGCCAGCAGCGTAGTTGGTAGCGGGGGAACTTACAATGAGCAGTTCTTC

d_call: NA
j_call: TRBJ1-2
clone_size: NA
v_call: TRBV4-1
cdr3_aa: CASSQAGGLLYGYTF
cdr3_nt: TGCGCCAGCAGCCAGGCCGGAGGCCTCCTCTATGGCTACACCTTC

d_call: NA
j_call: TRBJ2-2
clone_size: NA
v_call: TRBV4-2
cdr3_aa: CASSHTQDGSSGELFF
cdr3_nt: TGTGCCAGCAGCCACACACAGGACGGCAGCTCCGGGGAGCTGTTTTTT

d_call: NA
j_call: TRBJ2-7
clone_size: once
v_call: TRBV6-5
cdr3_aa: CASSPTLDYEQYF
cdr3_nt: TGTGCCAGCAGTCCAACACTAGACTACGAGCAGTACTTC

d_call: NA
j_call: TRBJ1-1
clone_size: NA
v_call: TRBV10-1
cdr3_aa: CASSISRANTEAFF
cdr3_nt: TGCGCCAGCAGTATCAGCAGGGCAAACACTGAAGCTTTCTTT

d_call: TRBD1
j_call: TRBJ2-7
clone_size: NA
v_call: TRBV18
cdr3_aa: CASSPRDRGPYEQYF
cdr3_nt: TGTGCCAGCTCACCTCGGGACAGGGGACCTTACGAGCAGTACTTC

d_call: TRBD1
j_call: TRBJ1-1
clone_size: few
v_call: TRBV6-6
cdr3_aa: CASRTGSGLNTEAFF
cdr3_nt: TGTGCCAGCAGGACAGGGTCTGGATTAAACACTGAAGCTTTCTTT

d_call: TRBD1
j_call: TRBJ1-5
clone_size: few
v_call: TRBV2
cdr3_aa: CASRRQGSQPQHF
cdr3_nt: TGTGCCAGCAGACGACAGGGTAGTCAGCCCCAGCATTTT

d_call: NA
j_call: TRBJ2-7
clone_size: NA
v_call: TRBV14
cdr3_aa: CASSQPDYEQYF
cdr3_nt: TGTGCCAGCAGCCAGCCAGACTACGAGCAGTACTTC

d_call: NA
j_call: TRBJ2-5
clone_size: few
v_call: TRBV27
cdr3_aa: CASRPNRVGTETQYF
cdr3_nt: TGTGCCAGCAGGCCAAACAGGGTTGGGACGGAGACCCAGTACTTC

d_call: NA
j_call: TRBJ1-5
clone_size: NA
v_call: TRBV4-1
cdr3_aa: CASSSRSWSNQPQHF
cdr3_nt: TGCGCCAGCAGCTCCCGGTCCTGGAGCAATCAGCCCCAGCATTTT

d_call: NA
j_call: TRBJ1-2
clone_size: NA
v_call: TRBV13
cdr3_aa: CASSLAWGHYGYTF
cdr3_nt: TGTGCCAGCAGCCTAGCGTGGGGCCACTATGGCTACACCTTC

d_call: TRBD2
j_call: TRBJ2-1
clone_size: NA
v_call: TRBV5-1
cdr3_aa: CASRLLSGGQLYNEQFF
cdr3_nt: TGCGCCAGCAGATTGCTTAGCGGGGGGCAACTTTACAATGAGCAGTTCTTC

d_call: TRBD2
j_call: TRBJ2-3
clone_size: NA
v_call: TRBV10-3
cdr3_aa: CAIRGGSGADTQYF
cdr3_nt: TGTGCCATCAGGGGCGGGAGCGGTGCAGATACGCAGTATTTT

d_call: TRBD2
j_call: TRBJ2-1
clone_size: NA
v_call: TRBV2
cdr3_aa: CASSTLSGGAPFREQFF
cdr3_nt: TGTGCCAGCAGTACCCTTAGCGGGGGGGCCCCGTTTCGTGAGCAGTTCTTC

d_call: NA
j_call: TRBJ1-1
clone_size: NA
v_call: TRBV6-4
cdr3_aa: CASSESVEDTEAFF
cdr3_nt: TGTGCCAGCAGTGAATCAGTGGAGGACACTGAAGCTTTCTTT